The clone carrying this T cell receptor (beta chain) was observed a few times. The target antigen is unknown. The data were taken from a study of blood T cells in healthy people across ages. Study-wide results and limits: More naive CD4+ cells and higher diversity were found in long-lived than in aged donors.

Every participating donor contributed roughly 10 milliliters of peripheral blood through a draw. Per-sample PBMC isolation yielded at least 6 million cells. Through a sample-barcoded 5' primer and a J-beta primer mix, a second PCR was run for roughly 7 to 11 cycles. TCRdb independently ran MiXCR on the 5' RACE reads; one entry per CDR3 protein. Here the sample spans over 600,000 distinct CDR3 sequences, roughly 21% being singletons. The CDR3 extends over 14 amino acids. Per the germline V gene, CDR1 is SGHTA and CDR2 is FQGNSA. V shed 5 bases and J 2 bases; nucleotides not matched to a gene: 5. This receptor was identified in a man aged 70 or older in good health. The chain is built from TRBV7-2 and TRBJ1-2; 7 bases are shared with TRBD1. Sequenced sample: blood. The CDR3 DNA follows: TGTGCCAGCAGCCGGACAGGCTTAAACTATGGCTACACCTTC. It yields the protein CASSRTGLNYGYTF.